This T cell receptor (beta chain) was identified during a study of blood T cell repertoires in COVID-19. The V gene's germline CDR1 is LGHNA and CDR2 YNFKEQ. This CDR3 comprises 16 residues. V was pared by 0 bases and J by 5 bases, with 13 bases between. This table comes from immunoSEQ multiplex PCR, and its TCRdb copy is limited to in-frame clones, with some not included. The table lists about 64,000 clones, 90% of them singletons. Specimen: peripheral blood. The TCR comes from a woman over 75 with active COVID-19. The chain employs TRBV4-2 and TRBJ2-2; TRBD1 is a possible D gene (7 bases). For the CDR3, the DNA is TGTGCCAGCAGCCAAGAGCGGGCAGGGGGGACCGGGGAGCTGTTTTTT. This translates into CASSQERAGGTGELFF.